These T cell receptor beta chains were read from a single sample in a study of blood T cell repertoires in COVID-19. Using immunoSEQ multiplex PCR, the repertoire was profiled, and TCRdb retains in-frame clones only, with some absent. The repertoire holds some 500,000 clones, less than 90% seen once, with 7.5% to 9.5% in the top ten. The material sequenced was peripheral blood. The source of these receptors is a woman in her fifties or sixties with COVID-19, enrolled during active disease. Each CDR3 is given with its conserved first and last residue. A D gene is named only where the DNA matches it firmly. Clone sizes are given selectively: once, few, many, or a class where the clone is expanded.

j_gene: TRBJ2-7; abundance: .; d_gene: .; v_gene: TRBV5-5; CDR3aa: CATSDGTYEQYF; CDR3nt: TGTGCCACTTCGGACGGGACCTACGAGCAGTACTTC
j_gene: TRBJ2-7; abundance: .; d_gene: .; v_gene: TRBV19; CDR3aa: CASRPQGGPYEQYF; CDR3nt: TGTGCCAGTAGACCCCAGGGGGGACCCTACGAGCAGTACTTC
j_gene: TRBJ2-7; abundance: .; d_gene: .; v_gene: TRBV6-2/TRBV6-3; CDR3aa: CASSYGVSWSSYEQYF; CDR3nt: TGTGCCAGCAGTTATGGAGTCTCCTGGTCCTCCTACGAGCAGTACTTC
j_gene: TRBJ2-7; abundance: .; d_gene: TRBD1; v_gene: TRBV24-1; CDR3aa: CATTPCTRQGYEQYF; CDR3nt: TGTGCCACCACCCCTTGCACCAGACAGGGCTACGAGCAGTACTTC
j_gene: TRBJ1-1; abundance: once; d_gene: TRBD1; v_gene: TRBV18; CDR3aa: CASSPLSDRGTEAFF; CDR3nt: TGTGCCAGCTCACCACTTAGCGACAGGGGAACTGAAGCTTTCTTT
j_gene: TRBJ1-5; abundance: .; d_gene: TRBD1; v_gene: TRBV7-3; CDR3aa: CASSLVKFGDRDNQPQHF; CDR3nt: TGTGCCAGCAGCTTAGTAAAGTTTGGGGACAGGGATAATCAGCCCCAGCATTTT
j_gene: TRBJ2-3; abundance: .; d_gene: .; v_gene: TRBV6-4; CDR3aa: CASSESQGLTDTQYF; CDR3nt: TGTGCCAGCAGTGAGTCCCAGGGGCTCACAGATACGCAGTATTTT
j_gene: TRBJ2-5; abundance: .; d_gene: TRBD2; v_gene: TRBV6-5; CDR3aa: CASARERGEETQYF; CDR3nt: TGTGCCAGTGCAAGGGAGCGGGGAGAAGAGACCCAGTACTTC
j_gene: TRBJ2-7; abundance: .; d_gene: .; v_gene: TRBV7-2; CDR3aa: CASSHPGTYEQYF; CDR3nt: TGTGCCAGCAGCCATCCGGGGACTTACGAGCAGTACTTC
j_gene: TRBJ2-5; abundance: .; d_gene: TRBD1; v_gene: TRBV7-7; CDR3aa: CASSRDSRETQYF; CDR3nt: TGTGCCAGCAGCCGGGACAGTCGTGAGACCCAGTACTTC
j_gene: TRBJ2-7; abundance: .; d_gene: .; v_gene: TRBV5-6; CDR3aa: CASSLGTLSYEQYF; CDR3nt: TGTGCCAGCAGCCTCGGTACCCTCTCCTACGAGCAGTACTTC
j_gene: TRBJ2-1; abundance: once; d_gene: TRBD2; v_gene: TRBV18; CDR3aa: CASSPRGGTNYNEQFF; CDR3nt: TGTGCCAGCTCACCGCGGGGGGGTACCAACTACAATGAGCAGTTCTTC
j_gene: TRBJ1-1; abundance: .; d_gene: .; v_gene: TRBV6-1; CDR3aa: CASSEFRNTEAFF; CDR3nt: TGTGCCAGCAGTGAATTCCGGAACACTGAAGCTTTCTTT
j_gene: TRBJ2-4; abundance: .; d_gene: .; v_gene: TRBV18; CDR3aa: CASSPSGGGLSKNIQYF; CDR3nt: TGTGCCAGCTCACCTAGTGGGGGAGGACTCTCGAAAAACATTCAGTACTTC
j_gene: TRBJ2-7; abundance: few; d_gene: .; v_gene: TRBV6-5; CDR3aa: CASSLQGGLYEQYF; CDR3nt: TGTGCCAGCAGTTTACAGGGGGGGTTATACGAGCAGTACTTC
j_gene: TRBJ1-1; abundance: once; d_gene: TRBD1; v_gene: TRBV4-1; CDR3aa: CASSQAPGQRLTEAFF; CDR3nt: TGCGCCAGCAGCCAAGCGCCGGGACAGCGACTCACTGAAGCTTTCTTT
j_gene: TRBJ1-1; abundance: .; d_gene: .; v_gene: TRBV19; CDR3aa: CASTPWEGITEAFF; CDR3nt: TGTGCCAGTACCCCGTGGGAGGGGATCACTGAAGCTTTCTTT
j_gene: TRBJ2-3; abundance: once; d_gene: TRBD1; v_gene: TRBV10-1; CDR3aa: CASSDRGRGDTQYF; CDR3nt: TGCGCCAGCAGTGACAGGGGGCGAGGAGATACGCAGTATTTT
j_gene: TRBJ1-4; abundance: .; d_gene: TRBD1; v_gene: TRBV2; CDR3aa: CASSWTGGNEKLFF; CDR3nt: TGTGCCAGCAGTTGGACAGGGGGTAATGAAAAACTGTTTTTT
j_gene: TRBJ1-4; abundance: once; d_gene: .; v_gene: TRBV30; CDR3aa: CAWSVSGNEKLFF; CDR3nt: TGTGCCTGGAGTGTATCGGGGAATGAAAAACTGTTTTTT
j_gene: TRBJ1-5; abundance: .; d_gene: .; v_gene: TRBV4-1; CDR3aa: CASSLNRDNQPQHF; CDR3nt: TGCGCCAGCAGCCTTAACCGGGACAATCAGCCCCAGCATTTT
j_gene: TRBJ2-2; abundance: .; d_gene: .; v_gene: TRBV5-4; CDR3aa: CASSLPLNTGELFF; CDR3nt: TGTGCCAGCAGCTTACCACTGAACACCGGGGAGCTGTTTTTT